The 23 T cell receptor beta chains listed next were all sequenced from one sample in a study of T cells expressing NK-cell markers. TCRdb reprocessed the 5' RACE reads and stores each CDR3 protein as one record, lacking DNA. The specimen's table records about 260,000 distinct CDR3 sequences. The source material was blood T cells: a sorted CD56 or NKG2C T cell subset, CD4+ or CD8+ T cells, or bulk PBMC T cells (not recorded which). The receptors shown here come from a woman between 18 and 70 years old in good health.

The chain employs TRBV12-3 or TRBV12-4 and TRBJ2-4; without DNA, the TCRdb call of TRBD1 cannot be checked. The CDR3 consists of 15 residues. CDR3 protein: CASSTTGGAKNIQYF.

The genes are TRBV27 and TRBJ1-5; TCRdb's D gene call, TRBD1, goes unchecked for lack of DNA. CDR1 is MNHEY, CDR2 SMNVEV, per germline (reference sequence). The CDR3 is 16 amino acids. The CDR3 protein is CASGSQGGLRNQPQHF.

The chain links TRBV10-3 to TRBJ2-5; TCRdb's D call, TRBD1, is unchecked because there is no DNA. The CDR3 contains 15 residues. The germline gives CDR1 ENHRY, CDR2 SYGVKD. CDR3 in amino acids: CAISSGTGGRETQYF.

The rearrangement uses TRBV5-6 and TRBJ1-5. The germline V gene encodes CDR1 SGHDT and CDR2 YYEEEE. This CDR3 spans 18 amino acids. The CDR3 sequence is CASSSWIRGKILHQPQHF.

This chain connects TRBV20-1 to TRBJ1-1. Germline V gene data show CDR1 as DFQATT and CDR2 as SNEGSKA (reference sequence). This CDR3 spans 13 amino acids. The CDR3 is CSARDLRVFEAFF.

The chain joins TRBV20-1 to TRBJ2-1; TCRdb's D call, TRBD1, is unchecked because there is no DNA. Per germline, CDR1 DFQATT and CDR2 SNEGSKA (reference sequence). The CDR3 has 12 amino acids. CDR3 residues: CSGDSSYNEQFF.

The chain is built from TRBV5-5 and TRBJ1-6; the D call of TRBD1 rests on TCRdb alone, since no DNA is present to check it. The germline CDR1 and CDR2 sequences are SGHKS and YYEKEE (reference sequence). CDR3 length: 14 residues. CDR3 region: CASSLTTGPSPLHF. Supplemented by reference TRBV5-5 and TRBJ1-6, the full variable domain reads DAGVTQSPTHLIKTRGQQVTLRCSPISGHKSVSWYQQVLGQGPQFIFQYYEKEERGRGNFPDRFSARQFPNYSSELNVNALLLGDSALYLCASSLTTGPSPLHFGNGTRLTVT.

The chain recombines TRBV4-3 with TRBJ1-4; TCRdb lists TRBD1, though no DNA is available to test this call. The germline CDR1 and CDR2 sequences are LGHNA and YSLEER. The CDR3 is 17 residues long. This CDR3 reads CASSQAPGGVWGEKLFF.

The rearrangement uses TRBV7-2 and TRBJ1-3; TCRdb reports TRBD1, a call that lacks DNA to check it against. This CDR3 has 15 amino acids. CDR1 SGHTA and CDR2 FQGNSA come from the germline V gene. CDR3 loop: CASSFGTGSGNTIYF.

Here the CDR3 reads CATSRGGGANVLTF. V usage is TRBV15 and J usage is TRBJ2-6; the D call from TCRdb, TRBD2, cannot be confirmed without DNA. The CDR3 is made up of 14 amino acids. Per the germline V gene, CDR1 is LNHNV and CDR2 is YYDKDF (reference sequence).

The chain is built from TRBV7-9 and TRBJ1-4; TCRdb names TRBD1, which stays unverified in the absence of DNA. CDR3 length: 16 residues. Germline CDR1 and CDR2: SEHNR and FQNEAQ (reference sequence). The CDR3 protein is CASSLGLGTANEKLFF.

This sequence joins TRBV18 and TRBJ1-1. CDR1 is KGHSH and CDR2 is LQKENI in the germline V gene. The CDR3 covers 13 residues. CDR3 loop: CASSPNENTEAFF.

This rearrangement joins TRBV7-9 to TRBJ2-7; the TRBD1 assignment by TCRdb is unverifiable without DNA. Germline CDR1 is SEHNR and CDR2 is FQNEAQ (reference sequence). This CDR3 contains 13 residues. The CDR3 spells CASSSDRVHEQYF.

The chain couples TRBV11-2 to TRBJ1-2. The CDR3 has 12 residues. Germline loops: CDR1 SGHAT, CDR2 FQNNGV. This CDR3 reads CVTREGDYGYTF.

By frequency, this clonotype is large. The rearrangement joins TRBV20-1 to TRBJ2-1; TCRdb's D gene call, TRBD1, goes unchecked for lack of DNA. Germline CDR1 DFQATT, CDR2 SNEGSKA (reference sequence). This CDR3 comprises 17 residues. CDR3 in amino acids: CSASGQGGGRSYNEQFF.

The gene calls are TRBV7-9 and TRBJ2-2; TCRdb picks TRBD2, but there is no DNA to check that call. Per the germline V gene, CDR1 is SEHNR and CDR2 is FQNEAQ (reference sequence). There are 14 residues in the CDR3. The CDR3 spells CASLGPANTGELFF.

The chain has TRBV29-1 and TRBJ1-4. From germline, CDR1 is SQVTM and CDR2 ANQGSEA. This CDR3 has 12 amino acids. CDR3 sequence: CSAIVANEKLFF.

The chain joins TRBV20-1 to TRBJ2-5; TCRdb proposes TRBD2, but this gene call is untestable without DNA. CDR3 length: 14 residues. Germline lookup yields CDR1 DFQATT and CDR2 SNEGSKA (reference sequence). The CDR3 sequence: CSASELAGGETQYF.

The gene calls are TRBV5-4 and TRBJ2-7; TCRdb picks TRBD1, but there is no DNA to check that call. The V gene's germline CDR1 is SGHNT and CDR2 YYREEE (reference sequence). The CDR3 is 17 residues long. The CDR3: CASSPQRGQHSSYEQYF.

The genes are TRBV6-1 and TRBJ2-3; no DNA is available, so the TRBD1 call from TCRdb remains unchecked. Germline values: CDR1 MNHNS, CDR2 SASEGT. There are 14 residues in the CDR3. The CDR3 sequence: CASIQGIFLDTQYF.

The V and J genes are TRBV11-3 and TRBJ2-3. Germline V gives CDR1 SGHNT, CDR2 YENEEA. This CDR3 has 13 residues. This CDR3 reads CASSLDDLDTQYF.

The chain carries TRBV20-1 and TRBJ2-5; TCRdb selects TRBD1, and the lack of DNA leaves this call unchecked. Germline V CDR1 and CDR2: DFQATT, SNEGSKA (reference sequence). The CDR3 spans 15 residues. The CDR3 loop reads CSARPGRKNQETQYF.

This chain joins TRBV7-2 and TRBJ1-6; the TCRdb call, TRBD1, lacks DNA for checking. CDR3 length: 15 residues. CDR1 SGHTA and CDR2 FQGNSA come from the germline V gene. CDR3 protein: CASSLHPGDNSPLHF.